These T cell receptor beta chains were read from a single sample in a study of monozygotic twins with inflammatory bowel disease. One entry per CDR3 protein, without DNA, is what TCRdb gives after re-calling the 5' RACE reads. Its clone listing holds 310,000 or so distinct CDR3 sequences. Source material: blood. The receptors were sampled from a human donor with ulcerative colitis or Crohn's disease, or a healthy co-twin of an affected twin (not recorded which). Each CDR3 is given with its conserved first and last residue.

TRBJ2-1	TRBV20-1	CSVTGTSYNEQFF
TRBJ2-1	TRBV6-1	CASSEAPSAGGYRGEQFF
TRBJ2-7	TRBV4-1	CASSQVASGVPYEQYF
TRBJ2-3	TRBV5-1	CASSFPDREDYDTQYF
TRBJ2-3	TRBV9	CASSVAGTADTQYF
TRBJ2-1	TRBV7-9	CASSGRDPSSYNEQFF
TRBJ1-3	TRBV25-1	CASTFRNTIYF
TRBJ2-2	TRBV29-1	CSARTGEAGELFF
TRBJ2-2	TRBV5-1	CASSLGGMNTGELFF
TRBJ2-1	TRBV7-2	CASSLMGSSYNEQFF
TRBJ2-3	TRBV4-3	CASAKDAASTDTQYF
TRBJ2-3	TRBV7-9	CASSSGGTTDTQYF
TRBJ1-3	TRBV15	CATSRDRASGNTIYF
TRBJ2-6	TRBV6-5	CASSSNQGANVLTF
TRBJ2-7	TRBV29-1	CSIRDRVYEQYF
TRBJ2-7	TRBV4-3	CASSQEELYEQYF